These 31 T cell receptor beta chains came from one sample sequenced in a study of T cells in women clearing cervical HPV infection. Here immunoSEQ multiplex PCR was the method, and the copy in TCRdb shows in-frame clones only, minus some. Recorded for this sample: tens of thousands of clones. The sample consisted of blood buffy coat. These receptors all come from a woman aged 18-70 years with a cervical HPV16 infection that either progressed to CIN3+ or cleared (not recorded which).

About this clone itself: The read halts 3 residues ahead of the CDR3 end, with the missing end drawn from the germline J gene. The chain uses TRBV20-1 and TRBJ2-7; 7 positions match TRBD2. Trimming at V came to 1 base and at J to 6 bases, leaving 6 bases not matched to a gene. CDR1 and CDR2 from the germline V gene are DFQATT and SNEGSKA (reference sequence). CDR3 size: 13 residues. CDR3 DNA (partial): TGCAGTGCTAGAGGTGGGGGGAGGGGCGAG. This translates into CSARGGGRGE. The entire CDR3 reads CSARGGGRGEQYF.

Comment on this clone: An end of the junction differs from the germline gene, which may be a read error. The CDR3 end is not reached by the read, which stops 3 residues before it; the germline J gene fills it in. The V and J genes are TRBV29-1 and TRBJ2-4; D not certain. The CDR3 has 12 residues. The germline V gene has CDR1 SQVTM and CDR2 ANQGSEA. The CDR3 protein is CSVRSPKNIQYF. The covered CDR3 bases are TGCAGCGTTCGGTCCCCCAAGAACATT.

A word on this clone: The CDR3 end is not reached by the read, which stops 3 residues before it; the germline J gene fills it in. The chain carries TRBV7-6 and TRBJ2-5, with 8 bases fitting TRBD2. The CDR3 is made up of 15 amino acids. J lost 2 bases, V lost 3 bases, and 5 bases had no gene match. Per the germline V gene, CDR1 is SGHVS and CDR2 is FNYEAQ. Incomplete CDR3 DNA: TGTGCCAGCAGCTTCGGGGGGGGTCCTCAAGAGACC. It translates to CASSFGGGPQET. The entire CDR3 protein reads CASSFGGGPQETQYF.

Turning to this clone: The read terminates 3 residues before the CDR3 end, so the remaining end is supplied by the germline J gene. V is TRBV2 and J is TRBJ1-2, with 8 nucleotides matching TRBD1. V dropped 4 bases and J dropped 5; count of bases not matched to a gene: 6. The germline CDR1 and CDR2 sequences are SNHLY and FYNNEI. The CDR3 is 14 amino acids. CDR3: CASSGPDREYGYTF. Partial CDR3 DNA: TGTGCCAGCAGTGGTCCGGACAGGGAGTATGGC.

CDR3 bases read: TGTGCCAGCAGCCACCTTCAGGGTAGGAGATACGAG. Its protein is CASSHLQGRRYE. The entire CDR3 sequence reads CASSHLQGRRYEQYF. The chain employs TRBV16 and TRBJ2-7; possibly TRBD1 for D (5 bases). The read ends 3 residues shy of where the CDR3 ends; the end is completed using the germline J gene. Germline V gene lookup returns CDR1 KGHSY and CDR2 FQNENV. This CDR3 is 15 amino acids long. The V and J ends lost 3 bases and 4 bases respectively, with 16 bases between them.

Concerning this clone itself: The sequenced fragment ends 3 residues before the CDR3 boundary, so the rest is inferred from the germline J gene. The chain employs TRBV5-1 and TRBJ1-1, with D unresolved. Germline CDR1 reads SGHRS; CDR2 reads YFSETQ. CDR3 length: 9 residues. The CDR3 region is CAIHSGAFF. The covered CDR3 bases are TGCGCCATCCATTCGGGG.

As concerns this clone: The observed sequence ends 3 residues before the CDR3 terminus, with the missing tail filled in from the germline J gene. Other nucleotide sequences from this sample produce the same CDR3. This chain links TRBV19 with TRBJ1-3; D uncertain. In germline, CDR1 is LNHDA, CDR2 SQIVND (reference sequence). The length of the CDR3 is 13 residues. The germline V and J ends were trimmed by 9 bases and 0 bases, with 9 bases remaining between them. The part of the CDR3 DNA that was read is TGTGCCAGCTCACAGAGCTCTGGAAACACC. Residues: CASSQSSGNT. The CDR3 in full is CASSQSSGNTIYF.

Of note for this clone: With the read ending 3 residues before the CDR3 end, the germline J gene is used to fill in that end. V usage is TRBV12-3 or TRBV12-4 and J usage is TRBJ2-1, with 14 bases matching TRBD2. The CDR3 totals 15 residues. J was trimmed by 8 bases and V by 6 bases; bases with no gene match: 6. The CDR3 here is CASRYGLAGGYEQFF. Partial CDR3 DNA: TGTGCCAGCAGATACGGACTAGCGGGAGGATATGAG.

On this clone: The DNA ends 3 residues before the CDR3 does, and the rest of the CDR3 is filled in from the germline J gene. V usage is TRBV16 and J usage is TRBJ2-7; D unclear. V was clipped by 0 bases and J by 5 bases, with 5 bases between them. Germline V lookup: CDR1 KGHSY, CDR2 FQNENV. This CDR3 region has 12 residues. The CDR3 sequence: CASSQSPNEQYF. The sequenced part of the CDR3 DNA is TGTGCCAGCAGCCAATCCCCAAACGAG. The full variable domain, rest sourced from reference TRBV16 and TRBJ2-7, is GEEVAQTPKHLVRGEGQKAKLYCAPIKGHSYVFWYQQVLKNEFKFLISFQNENVFDETGMPKERFSAKCLPNSPCSLEIQATKLEDSAVYFCASSQSPNEQYFGPGTRLTVT.

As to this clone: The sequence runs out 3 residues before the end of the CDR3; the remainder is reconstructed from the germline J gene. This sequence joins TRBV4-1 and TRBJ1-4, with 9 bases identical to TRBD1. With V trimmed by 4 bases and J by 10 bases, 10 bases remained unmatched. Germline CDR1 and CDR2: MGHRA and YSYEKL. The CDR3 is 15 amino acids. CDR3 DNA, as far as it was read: TGCGCCAGCAGCCCCTCCTGGGACAGGGCAGCAAAA. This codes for CASSPSWDRAAK. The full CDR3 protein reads CASSPSWDRAAKLFF.

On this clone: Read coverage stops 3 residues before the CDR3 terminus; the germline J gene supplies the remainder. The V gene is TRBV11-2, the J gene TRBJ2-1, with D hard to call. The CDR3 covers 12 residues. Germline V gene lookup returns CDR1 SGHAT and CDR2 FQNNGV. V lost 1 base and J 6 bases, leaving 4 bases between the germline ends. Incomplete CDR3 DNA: TGTGCCAGCAGCTTAGCGTCCAATGAG. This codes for CASSLASNE. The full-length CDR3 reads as CASSLASNEQFF.

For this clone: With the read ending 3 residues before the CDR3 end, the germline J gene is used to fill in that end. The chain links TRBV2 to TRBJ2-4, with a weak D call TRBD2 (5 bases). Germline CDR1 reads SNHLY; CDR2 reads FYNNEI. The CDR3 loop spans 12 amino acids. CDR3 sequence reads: CASRRVSYGQYF. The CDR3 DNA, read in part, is TGTGCCAGCAGGCGGGTTTCCTACGGT.

This chain's CDR3 is CSASRLAGVPEQFF. The part of the CDR3 DNA that was read is TGCAGTGCTAGTAGGCTAGCGGGGGTACCTGAG. V is TRBV20-1 and J is TRBJ2-1, with 10 bases fitting TRBD2. The read terminates 3 residues ahead of where the CDR3 ends, so the germline J gene completes it. CDR1 and CDR2 from the germline V gene are DFQATT and SNEGSKA (reference sequence). This CDR3 comprises 14 residues. V was pared by 3 bases and J by 9 bases, with 8 bases of the junction left unmatched.

CDR3 amino acids: CASSSGQQETQYF. The CDR3 DNA, read in part, is TGTGCCAGCAGCTCGGGACAGCAAGAGACC. The genes are TRBV5-4 and TRBJ2-5, with 7 nucleotides matching TRBD1. From the germline J gene comes the end of the CDR3, since the read stops 3 residues before it. The CDR3 runs 13 residues. Germline lookup yields CDR1 SGHNT and CDR2 YYREEE (reference sequence). V was pared by 3 bases and J by 2 bases, with 1 base of the junction left unmatched.

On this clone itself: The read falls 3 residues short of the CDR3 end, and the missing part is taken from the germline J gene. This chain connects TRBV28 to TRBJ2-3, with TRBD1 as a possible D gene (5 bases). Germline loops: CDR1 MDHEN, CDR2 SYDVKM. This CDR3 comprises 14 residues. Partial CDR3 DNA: TGTGCCAGCAGTTCTGGCAGGGTGAATCAGCCG. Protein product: CASSSGRVNQP. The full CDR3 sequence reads CASSSGRVNQPQYF.

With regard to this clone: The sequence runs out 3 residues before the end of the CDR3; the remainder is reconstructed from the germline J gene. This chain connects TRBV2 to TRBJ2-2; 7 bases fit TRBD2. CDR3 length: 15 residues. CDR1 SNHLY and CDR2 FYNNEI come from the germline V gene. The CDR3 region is CASRRAPRGDSPLFF. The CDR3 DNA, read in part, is TGTGCCAGCAGGAGGGCTCCCCGGGGGGATTCACCG.

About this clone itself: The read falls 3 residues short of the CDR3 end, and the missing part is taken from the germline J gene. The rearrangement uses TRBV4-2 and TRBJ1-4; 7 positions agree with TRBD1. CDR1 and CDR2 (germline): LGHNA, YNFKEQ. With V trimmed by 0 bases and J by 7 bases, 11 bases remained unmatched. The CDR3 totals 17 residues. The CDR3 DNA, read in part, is TGTGCCAGCAGCCAAGAGGGGACCCAGGGGGTTCTTGAAAAA. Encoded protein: CASSQEGTQGVLEK. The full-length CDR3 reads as CASSQEGTQGVLEKLFF.

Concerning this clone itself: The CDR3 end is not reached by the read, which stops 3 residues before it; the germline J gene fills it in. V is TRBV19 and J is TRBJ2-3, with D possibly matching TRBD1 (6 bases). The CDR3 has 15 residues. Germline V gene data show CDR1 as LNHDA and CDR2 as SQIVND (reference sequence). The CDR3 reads CASSISGAQNQPQYF. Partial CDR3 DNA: TGTGCCAGTAGTATATCAGGGGCCCAGAATCAGCCG.

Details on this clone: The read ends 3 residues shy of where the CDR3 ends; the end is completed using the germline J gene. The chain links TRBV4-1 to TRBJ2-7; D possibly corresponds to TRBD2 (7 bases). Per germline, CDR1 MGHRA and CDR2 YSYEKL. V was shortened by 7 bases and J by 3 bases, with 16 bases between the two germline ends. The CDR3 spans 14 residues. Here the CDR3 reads CASKPEGGDYEQYF. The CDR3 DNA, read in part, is TGCGCCAGCAAGCCGGAGGGGGGGGACTACGAG.

The CDR3 loop reads CASSPAAHSGEQFF. The sequenced CDR3 bases are TGTGCCAGTAGCCCCGCGGCCCACTCGGGTGAG. This sequence joins TRBV19 and TRBJ2-1; no firm D call. The read falls 3 residues short of the CDR3 end, and the missing part is taken from the germline J gene. V lost 6 bases, J lost 9 bases, and 18 bases lay in between. Germline loops: CDR1 LNHDA, CDR2 SQIVND (reference sequence). The CDR3 sequence is 14 residues long.

Partial CDR3 DNA: TGTGCCAGTAGTAGTGGACTAGGCTACGAG. This encodes CASSSGLGYE. The entire CDR3 is CASSSGLGYEQYF. V gene TRBV19 combines with J gene TRBJ2-7, with TRBD2 identical over 7 bases. The read comes to an end 3 residues before the CDR3 does, leaving the germline J gene to fill in the end. The V gene's germline CDR1 is LNHDA and CDR2 SQIVND (reference sequence). V was clipped by 4 bases and J by 3 bases; unmatched bases: 3. This CDR3 comprises 13 residues.

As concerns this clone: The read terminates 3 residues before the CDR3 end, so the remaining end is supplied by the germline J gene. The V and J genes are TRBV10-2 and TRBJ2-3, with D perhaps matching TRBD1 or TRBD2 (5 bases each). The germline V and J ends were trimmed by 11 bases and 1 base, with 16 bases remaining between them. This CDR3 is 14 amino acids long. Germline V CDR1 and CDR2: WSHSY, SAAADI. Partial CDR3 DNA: TGCGCCTCCACAGGAGAGGGCCGCACAGATACG. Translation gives CASTGEGRTDT. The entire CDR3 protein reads CASTGEGRTDTQYF.

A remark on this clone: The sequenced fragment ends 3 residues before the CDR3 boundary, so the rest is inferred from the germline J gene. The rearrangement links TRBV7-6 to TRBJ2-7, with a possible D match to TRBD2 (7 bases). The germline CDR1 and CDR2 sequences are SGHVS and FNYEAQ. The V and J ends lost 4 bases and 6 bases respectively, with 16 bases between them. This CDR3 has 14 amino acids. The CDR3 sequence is CASSSKGGGPEQYF. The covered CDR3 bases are TGTGCCAGCAGCTCTAAGGGGGGGGGCCCCGAG. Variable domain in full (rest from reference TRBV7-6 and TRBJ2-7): GAGVSQSPRYKVTKRGQDVALRCDPISGHVSLYWYRQALGQGPEFLTYFNYEAQQDKSGLPNDRFSAERPEGSISTLTIQRTEQRDSAMYRCASSSKGGGPEQYFGPGTRLTVT.

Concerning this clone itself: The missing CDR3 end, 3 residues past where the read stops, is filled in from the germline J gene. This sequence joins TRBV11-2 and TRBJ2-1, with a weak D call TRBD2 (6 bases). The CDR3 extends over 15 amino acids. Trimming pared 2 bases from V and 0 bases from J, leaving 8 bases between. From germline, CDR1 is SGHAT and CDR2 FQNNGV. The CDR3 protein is CASSLTSTSYNEQFF. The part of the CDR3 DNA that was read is TGTGCCAGCAGCTTAACTAGCACCTCCTACAATGAG.

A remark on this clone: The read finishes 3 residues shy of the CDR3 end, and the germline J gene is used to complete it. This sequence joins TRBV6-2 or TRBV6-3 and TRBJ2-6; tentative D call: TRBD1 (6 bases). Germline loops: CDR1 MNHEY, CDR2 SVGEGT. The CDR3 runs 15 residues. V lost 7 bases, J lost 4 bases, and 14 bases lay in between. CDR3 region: CASIRDRTGANVLTF. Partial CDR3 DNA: TGTGCCAGCATAAGAGACAGGACGGGGGCCAACGTC.

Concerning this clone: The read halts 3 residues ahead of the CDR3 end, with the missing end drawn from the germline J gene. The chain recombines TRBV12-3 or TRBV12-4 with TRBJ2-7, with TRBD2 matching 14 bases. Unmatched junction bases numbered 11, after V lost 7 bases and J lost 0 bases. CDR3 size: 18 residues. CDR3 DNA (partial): TGTGCCAGCACTCCTGGGACTAGCGGGAGCCGAAGCTCCTACGAG. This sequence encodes CASTPGTSGSRSSYE. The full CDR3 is CASTPGTSGSRSSYEQYF.

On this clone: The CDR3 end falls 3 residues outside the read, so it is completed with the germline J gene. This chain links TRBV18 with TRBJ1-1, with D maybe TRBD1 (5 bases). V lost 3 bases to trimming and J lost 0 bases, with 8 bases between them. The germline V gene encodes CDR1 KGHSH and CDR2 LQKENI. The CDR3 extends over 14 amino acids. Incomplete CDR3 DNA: TGTGCCAGCTCACCGGACATTCTGAACACTGAA. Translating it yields CASSPDILNTE. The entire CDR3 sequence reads CASSPDILNTEAFF.

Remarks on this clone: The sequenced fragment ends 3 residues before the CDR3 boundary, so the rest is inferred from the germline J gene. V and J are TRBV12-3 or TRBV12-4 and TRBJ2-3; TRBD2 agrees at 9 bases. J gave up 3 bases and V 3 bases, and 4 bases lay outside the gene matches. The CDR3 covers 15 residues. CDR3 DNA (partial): TGTGCCAGCAGTTTCTATAGCGGGGGTACAGATACG. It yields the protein CASSFYSGGTDT. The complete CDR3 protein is CASSFYSGGTDTQYF.

CDR3 loop: CAISASESSYNEQFF. The part of the CDR3 DNA that was read is TGTGCCATCAGTGCCAGCGAGAGCTCCTACAATGAG. V gene TRBV10-3 combines with J gene TRBJ2-1; D is undetermined. The read falls 3 residues short of the CDR3 end, and the missing part is taken from the germline J gene. From germline, CDR1 is ENHRY and CDR2 SYGVKD. The V end lost 4 bases, the J end lost 0 bases, and 10 bases lay between the germline ends. The CDR3 runs to 15 residues.

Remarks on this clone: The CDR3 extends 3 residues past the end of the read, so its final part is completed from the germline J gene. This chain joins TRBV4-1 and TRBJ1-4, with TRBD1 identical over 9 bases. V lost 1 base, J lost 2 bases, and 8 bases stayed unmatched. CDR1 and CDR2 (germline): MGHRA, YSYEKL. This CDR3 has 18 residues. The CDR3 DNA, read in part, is TGCGCCAGCAGCCAAGTCGGGGACAGGGACAAGACTAATGAAAAA. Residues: CASSQVGDRDKTNEK. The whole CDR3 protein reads CASSQVGDRDKTNEKLFF.

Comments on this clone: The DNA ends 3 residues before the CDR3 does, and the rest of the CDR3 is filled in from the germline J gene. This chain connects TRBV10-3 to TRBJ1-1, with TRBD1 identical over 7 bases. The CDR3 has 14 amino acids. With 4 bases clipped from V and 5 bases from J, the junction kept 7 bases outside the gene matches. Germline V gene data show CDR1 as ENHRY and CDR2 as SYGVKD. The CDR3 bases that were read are TGTGCCATCAGTGGGCAGGGGGTAGGGACTGAA. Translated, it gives CAISGQGVGTE. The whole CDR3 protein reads CAISGQGVGTEAFF.